The 22 T cell receptor beta chains in this list originate from one sample, sequenced in a study of CD4 and CD8 cells across lung adenocarcinoma regions. A single record per CDR3 protein comes from TCRdb applying MiXCR to the PCR reads. The data show 12,000 or so distinct CDR3 sequences, 47% seen once. The specimen was CD8+ T cells from the margin of a lung tumor. All receptors come from a male donor with lung adenocarcinoma. The CD4 and CD8 labels of this study may be unreliable.

As for this clonotype: A read error may account for a junction end that differs from germline. The V call is TRBV6-1, the J call TRBJ2-3, with D perhaps matching TRBD1 or TRBD2 (5 bases each). The better agreement between TRBJ2-5 and the DNA end casts doubt on the J call. CDR1 MNHNS and CDR2 SASEGT come from the germline V gene. CDR3 length: 17 amino acids. CDR3 bases: TGTGCCAGCAGTGCGGGGCTCCGGGGCCGTGACCAAGAGTCCCAGTACTTC. Translating gives CASSAGLRGRDQESQYF.

Comments on this clonotype: Germline and junction disagree at one end, which may indicate a read error. The V and J genes are TRBV27 and TRBJ2-5; D tentatively fits TRBD1 or TRBD2 (7 bases each). The CDR3 sequence is 16 residues long. Looked up from germline, CDR1 is MNHEY and CDR2 is SMNVEV (reference sequence). CDR3 in DNA: TGTGCCAGCAGGGGGCGTGGGGGGGGAGGGACAGATACCCAGTATTTC. Its protein is CASRGRGGGGTDTQYF.

The V gene is TRBV7-2, the J gene TRBJ2-2, with D perhaps TRBD1 or TRBD2 (5 bases each). CDR1 is SGHTA and CDR2 is FQGNSA in the germline V gene. The V end was cut by 4 bases, the J end by 1 base, with 13 bases between. The CDR3 runs 16 residues. The chain's CDR3 is CASSSGTTLNTGELFF. CDR3 coding DNA: TGTGCCAGCAGCTCCGGGACGACCTTGAACACCGGGGAGCTGTTTTTT.

The V and J genes are TRBV6-1 and TRBJ2-5, with D perhaps given as TRBD1 or TRBD2 (5 bases each). Germline values: CDR1 MNHNS, CDR2 SASEGT. With 4 bases removed from V and 9 bases from J, the gap between germline ends came to 27 bases. The length of the CDR3 is 17 residues. The CDR3, as DNA: TGTGCCAGCAGTGCGGGGCTCGGTGAACGTGACCAAGATTCCCAGTACTTC. Translation gives CASSAGLGERDQDSQYF.

This clonotype was seen only once. The chain employs TRBV6-1 and TRBJ2-3, with a weak D call TRBD1 (7 bases). The DNA end is a closer match to TRBJ2-5, so the J assignment may be wrong. Germline V gene sequence: CDR1 MNHNS, CDR2 SASEGT. The length of the CDR3 is 17 residues. CDR3 amino acids: CASSADSGGRDTDTQYF. In nucleotides, the CDR3 is TGTGCCAGCAGTGCGGATTCAGGGGGGCGTGACACAGATACCCAGTACTTC.

For this clonotype: The CDR3 does not close with the conserved phenylalanine or tryptophan, likely indicating a read error. The chain couples TRBV27 to TRBJ2-5; D might be TRBD2 (6 bases). This CDR3 region has 13 residues. The germline gives CDR1 MNHEY, CDR2 SMNVEV (reference sequence). V lost 6 bases and J lost 7, with 15 bases in between. The CDR3 is CASRGRGRTTQYS. Here the CDR3 DNA reads TGTGCCAGCAGGGGGCGGGGTCGGACGACCCAGTACTCC.

V and J are TRBV6-1 and TRBJ2-1; 11 bases align to TRBD2. CDR1 and CDR2 (germline): MNHNS, SASEGT. This CDR3 has 13 residues. The V segment lost 4 bases and the J segment 15 bases; nucleotides outside the gene matches: 8. CDR3 protein: CASSVVAGGPGFF. As DNA, the CDR3 is TGTGCCAGCAGTGTGGTAGCGGGAGGGCCGGGGTTCTTC.

Details on this clonotype: The junction departs from the called germline gene at one end, perhaps through a read error. V is TRBV6-1 and J is TRBJ2-4, with D possibly being TRBD1 or TRBD2 (6 bases each). The CDR3 totals 15 residues. CDR1 and CDR2 from the germline V gene are MNHNS and SASEGT. The CDR3 nucleotides read TGTGCCAGCGAATCGGGGCTGGGGGGCAAAAATATGCAGTATTTC. Its protein product is CASESGLGGKNMQYF.

The chain is built from TRBV6-1 and TRBJ2-5; D gene unclear. The end of the DNA fits TRBJ2-7 better, so the J call may be wrong. Germline CDR1 reads MNHNS; CDR2 reads SASEGT. The CDR3 spans 14 residues. CDR3 sequence: CASSEELGSGEQYF. Here the CDR3 DNA reads TGTGCCAGCAGTGAAGAGTTGGGATCAGGCGAGCAGTACTTC.

The sample holds many counts of this clonotype. The rearrangement links TRBV7-8 to TRBJ2-1; D is unresolved. The CDR3 has 17 amino acids. Per germline, CDR1 SGHVS and CDR2 FQNEAQ. The V end lost 1 base, the J end lost 7 bases, and 20 bases lay between the germline ends. The CDR3 loop reads CASSLDSRTVSQNEQFF. As DNA, the CDR3 is TGTGCCAGCAGCTTAGATTCCCGGACGGTCAGTCAAAATGAGCAGTTCTTC.

Concerning this clonotype: At one of its ends the junction is not consistent with the germline gene, which may arise from a read error. V gene TRBV7-3 combines with J gene TRBJ2-3; D is unresolved. This CDR3 is built from 17 residues. Germline CDR1 is SGHTA and CDR2 is FQGTGA. CDR3 in amino acids: CASSLSPKAVSTETQYF. CDR3 nucleotides: TGTGCCAGCAGCTTAAGCCCCAAGGCCGTGAGCACAGAGACGCAGTATTTT.

A few counts support this clonotype. A much larger clone differs by one base, so this may be a read error. The J gene is TRBJ2-1, the V gene TRBV6-1; no definite D call. V lost 6 bases and J 10 bases, leaving 16 bases between the germline ends. This CDR3 spans 13 amino acids. Germline CDR1 reads MNHNS; CDR2 reads SASEGT. CDR3 DNA sequence: TGTGCCAGCAGCCGTACTCTATCCTACGAGCAGTTCTTC. Amino acid sequence: CASSRTLSYEQFF.

The chain is built from TRBV7-8 and TRBJ1-5; 11 nucleotides line up with TRBD1. After removal of 5 bases from V and 4 bases from J, the junction contained 4 bases not matched to a gene. The germline V gene has CDR1 SGHVS and CDR2 FQNEAQ. The CDR3 covers 15 residues. CDR3 DNA: TGTGCCAGCAGCCGGGACAGGGGGTATAATCAGCCCCAGCATTTT. Residues: CASSRDRGYNQPQHF.

The chain employs TRBV10-2 and TRBJ2-4, with no clear D. Germline loops: CDR1 WSHSY, CDR2 SAAADI. V was pared by 2 bases and J by 12 bases, with 8 bases between. The CDR3 covers 11 residues. The CDR3 protein is CASSEKDTQYF. The DNA for the CDR3 is TGCGCCAGCAGTGAGAAAGACACTCAGTACTTC.

There are many counts of this clonotype. The chain combines TRBV11-3 with TRBJ2-1; 9 bases are a match to TRBD1. CDR1 is SGHNT and CDR2 is YENEEA in the germline V gene. Unmatched junction bases numbered 4, after V lost 1 base and J lost 3 bases. The CDR3 loop spans 16 amino acids. CDR3 sequence (DNA): TGTGCCAGCAGCTTAGGCGGGACAGGGTTCTACAATGAGCAGTTCTTC. Its protein product is CASSLGGTGFYNEQFF.

This clonotype was seen more than once but under ten times. No DNA is shown, since the ends of the CDR3 on it are uncertain; the CDR3 is the one TCRdb lists. V usage is TRBV6-1 and J usage is TRBJ2-3; TRBD2, the D gene given by the table, was not confirmed from the DNA. The CDR3 extends over 16 residues, inclusive of both ends. Germline values: CDR1 MNHNS, CDR2 SASEGT. Here the CDR3 reads CASGGVGGGAPDTQYF.

This clonotype is classed as medium-sized. The V call is TRBV6-5, the J call TRBJ2-1, with D perhaps given as TRBD1 or TRBD2 (5 bases each). CDR1 and CDR2 from the germline V gene are MNHEY and SVGAGI. This CDR3 is built from 14 residues. With 4 bases removed from V and 7 bases from J, the gap between germline ends came to 14 bases. The CDR3 protein is CASSLFREPNEQFF. For the CDR3, the DNA is TGTGCCAGCAGTTTGTTCAGGGAGCCGAATGAGCAGTTCTTC.

This rearrangement joins TRBV12-3 or TRBV12-4 to TRBJ1-1; 9 bases fit TRBD1. J lost 5 bases, V lost 7 bases, and 8 bases had no gene match. This CDR3 region has 14 residues. The CDR3, as DNA: TGTGCCAGCACCCCGACAGGGGGAGCGACTGAAGCTTTCTTT. Amino acid sequence: CASTPTGGATEAFF.

This clonotype was counted between two and nine times. The chain links TRBV6-1 to TRBJ2-1; unclear D gene. V shed 4 bases and J shed 9 bases, with 16 bases lying between them. The CDR3 spans 14 residues. Per germline, CDR1 MNHNS and CDR2 SASEGT. CDR3 DNA: TGTGCCAGCAGTGCCGGGCCATACTATACTGAGCAGTTCTTC. It specifies CASSAGPYYTEQFF.

This chain uses TRBV6-1 with TRBJ2-3; possibly TRBD2 for D (6 bases). This CDR3 has 17 residues. Germline loops: CDR1 MNHNS, CDR2 SASEGT. V lost 6 bases, J lost 12 bases, and 31 bases lay in between. The CDR3 reads CASRTGLGLCDKNIQYF. The CDR3 region has the DNA TGTGCCAGCAGGACGGGACTGGGGTTGTGCGACAAAAATATTCAGTATTTT.

In the case of this clonotype: The junction differs from germline at one of its ends, possibly a read error. This sequence joins TRBV7-7 and TRBJ2-3; 12 bases match TRBD2. The CDR3 extends over 18 amino acids. Germline lookup yields CDR1 SSHAT and CDR2 FNYEAQ (reference sequence). The CDR3 is CASSLGLTSGSRTDTQYF. CDR3 sequence (DNA): TGTGCTAGCAGCTTAGGCCTGACTAGCGGGAGCCGCACAGATACGCAGTATTTT.

By frequency in the sample, this clonotype is large. The rearrangement joins TRBV6-5 to TRBJ1-2, with TRBD1 identical over 7 bases. Germline values: CDR1 MNHEY, CDR2 SVGAGI. With 8 bases clipped from V and 4 bases from J, the junction kept 10 bases outside the gene matches. The CDR3 is made up of 14 amino acids. The CDR3 DNA reads as TGTGCCAGCGACGAGGACAGGTCTTCCTATGGCTACACCTTC. It codes for CASDEDRSSYGYTF.